The 22 T cell receptor beta chains in this list originate from one sample, sequenced in a study of blood T cells in healthy people across ages. A second PCR, run for about 7 to 11 cycles, used a sample-barcoded 5' primer plus a J-beta primer mix. From the 5' RACE reads, TCRdb called clonotypes with MiXCR, one entry per CDR3 protein. The data hold some 920,000 distinct CDR3 sequences, with 45% to 60% observed a single time. Input material: blood. Receptor source: a woman aged 60-75 years in good health.

Notes on this clonotype: Compared with germline, one end of the junction differs, possibly owing to a read error. The chain is built from TRBV10-1 and TRBJ1-2, with D possibly being TRBD1 (5 bases). The CDR3 contains 13 residues. Germline CDR1 reads WNHNN; CDR2 reads SYGVQD (reference sequence). The CDR3 nucleotides read TGCGCCAGCACCCTAGGGGTCCGCTATGGTTACACCTTC. This translates into CASTLGVRYGYTF.

The rearrangement joins TRBV2 to TRBJ2-5, with D maybe TRBD2 (6 bases). The DNA end is more similar to TRBJ2-7, so the J call may be wrong. This CDR3 has 15 amino acids. Looked up from germline, CDR1 is SNHLY and CDR2 is FYNNEI. The CDR3 sequence is CASTTWDRREREQYF. For the CDR3, the DNA is TGTGCCAGCACTACCTGGGACCGGCGGGAACGCGAGCAGTACTTC.

The V and J genes are TRBV2 and TRBJ2-7, with 10 bases aligning to TRBD2. Germline CDR1 and CDR2: SNHLY and FYNNEI. This CDR3 contains 15 residues. V trimming: 7 bases; J trimming: 2 bases; junction bases outside the gene matches: 8. The CDR3 sequence is CASKTGTSVTYEQYF. The CDR3 bases are TGTGCCAGCAAAACCGGGACTAGCGTCACCTACGAGCAGTACTTC.

In DNA, the CDR3 is TGTGCCAGCAGTAATTGGGGACAAGAGACCCAGTACTTC. It is translated as CASSNWGQETQYF. The chain is built from TRBV12-3 or TRBV12-4 and TRBJ2-5; D is ambiguous. With 5 bases removed from V and 2 bases from J, the gap between germline ends came to 9 bases. The CDR3 has 13 residues.

A few counts support this clonotype. This rearrangement joins TRBV29-1 to TRBJ2-3; D is ambiguous. V was shortened by 0 bases and J by 4 bases, with 14 bases between the two germline ends. The CDR3 covers 15 residues. From germline, CDR1 is SQVTM and CDR2 ANQGSEA. This CDR3 reads CSVEDRGVYSDTQYF. Written as DNA, the CDR3 is TGCAGCGTTGAAGATCGTGGGGTTTACTCAGATACGCAGTATTTT.

The chain carries TRBV7-9 and TRBJ2-1, with a weak D call TRBD2 (5 bases). This CDR3 is 18 amino acids long. V shed 4 bases and J shed 0 bases, with 19 bases lying between them. Germline values: CDR1 SEHNR, CDR2 FQNEAQ (reference sequence). The CDR3 loop is CASSWDSKVARSYNEQFF. For the CDR3, the DNA is TGTGCCAGCAGCTGGGATTCAAAGGTAGCGCGCTCCTACAATGAGCAGTTCTTC.

The V call is TRBV9, the J call TRBJ2-5; unclear D gene. The germline V gene encodes CDR1 SGDLS and CDR2 YYNGEE. Trimming removed 4 bases at V and 5 bases at J, with 15 bases between. The CDR3 is made up of 14 amino acids. Here the CDR3 DNA reads TGTGCCAGCAGCTACGCGCTAGGGCTGGAGACCCAGTACTTC. Translating gives CASSYALGLETQYF.

This chain connects TRBV20-1 to TRBJ1-6, with D possibly TRBD1 on 5 matching bases. CDR1 and CDR2 (germline): DFQATT, SNEGSKA (reference sequence). The CDR3 has 14 amino acids. Trimming stripped 5 bases from V and 7 bases from J, with 15 bases between. The CDR3 sequence is CSAASGLLNSPLHF. The CDR3 nucleotides read TGCAGTGCTGCCTCGGGACTGTTAAATTCACCCCTCCACTTT.

The sample holds one count of this clonotype. The chain employs TRBV9 and TRBJ1-1, with 8 positions matching TRBD1. V lost 3 bases and J lost 5; bases outside the gene matches: 6. Germline CDR1 is SGDLS and CDR2 is YYNGEE. The CDR3 is 14 amino acids. The CDR3: CASSAYTGGTEAFF. The CDR3 DNA reads TGTGCCAGCAGCGCTTACACAGGGGGAACTGAAGCTTTCTTT.

This chain links TRBV7-2 with TRBJ2-1; possibly TRBD2 for D (5 bases). Looked up from germline, CDR1 is SGHTA and CDR2 is FQGNSA. This CDR3 has 16 amino acids. Trimming stripped 1 base from V and 0 bases from J, with 10 bases between. The CDR3 DNA is TGTGCCAGCAGCTTAGTGGCGGGTAGCTCCTACAATGAGCAGTTCTTC. Protein: CASSLVAGSSYNEQFF.

This clonotype has a single count. The rearrangement uses TRBV5-1 and TRBJ2-2; 11 bases are a match to TRBD2. V trimming: 7 bases; J trimming: 0 bases; junction bases outside the gene matches: 5. Germline V CDR1 and CDR2: SGHRS, YFSETQ. The CDR3 has 16 residues. In DNA form, the CDR3 reads TGCGCCAGCGCCCGACTAGCGGGGACGAACACCGGGGAGCTGTTTTTT. This encodes CASARLAGTNTGELFF. The full variable domain, in which reference TRBV5-1 and TRBJ2-2 provide the parts outside the CDR3, is KAGVTQTPRYLIKTRGQQVTLSCSPISGHRSVSWYQQTPGQGLQFLFEYFSETQRNKGNFPGRFSGRQFSNSRSEMNVSTLELGDSALYLCASARLAGTNTGELFFGEGSRLTVL.

The chain has TRBV20-1 and TRBJ2-3, with D uncertain. CDR3 size: 12 residues. Trimming removed 6 bases at V and 2 bases at J, with 9 bases between. Germline V gene lookup returns CDR1 DFQATT and CDR2 SNEGSKA (reference sequence). The CDR3 DNA sequence: TGCAGTGCCCGCGATTACACAGATACGCAGTATTTT. It yields the protein CSARDYTDTQYF.

The rearrangement joins TRBV10-3 to TRBJ2-7, with D unclear. Germline V CDR1 and CDR2: ENHRY, SYGVKD. The ends were cut back, 6 bases at V and 3 bases at J, with 9 bases in the middle. The CDR3 is 12 amino acids. This CDR3 reads CAISRTGYEQYF. CDR3 coding DNA: TGTGCCATCAGCCGTACTGGCTACGAGCAGTACTTC.

The rearrangement links TRBV5-1 to TRBJ2-1; the match to TRBD2 covers 9 bases. The J call is in doubt because the DNA end fits TRBJ2-7 better. CDR1 and CDR2 (germline): SGHRS, YFSETQ. The length of the CDR3 is 16 residues. The CDR3 region is CASIGYSGGVYNEQYF. For the CDR3, the DNA is TGCGCCAGCATTGGGTATAGCGGGGGTGTGTACAATGAGCAGTACTTC.

V usage is TRBV25-1 and J usage is TRBJ2-4, with 7 bases that match TRBD1. Germline V lookup: CDR1 MGHDK, CDR2 SYGVNS. V dropped 3 bases and J dropped 3; count of bases not matched to a gene: 5. CDR3 length: 15 residues. CDR3 in amino acids: CASSEAGGGKNIQYF. CDR3 nucleotide sequence: TGTGCCAGCAGTGAGGCAGGGGGTGGCAAAAACATTCAGTACTTC.

The rearrangement uses TRBV18 and TRBJ1-2, with unresolved D. This CDR3 is built from 13 residues. Germline V gene sequence: CDR1 KGHSH, CDR2 LQKENI. The V and J ends lost 4 bases and 8 bases respectively, with 14 bases between them. DNA of the CDR3: TGTGCCAGCTCACGGGATGTGGGCGACGGCTACACCTTC. Translating gives CASSRDVGDGYTF.

J is TRBJ1-5 and V is TRBV12-3 or TRBV12-4; D gene ambiguous. The CDR3 is 13 amino acids. V lost 7 bases to trimming and J lost 6 bases, with 13 bases between them. The CDR3: CASKILGSQPQHF. The CDR3 DNA reads as TGTGCCAGCAAAATTCTCGGCAGTCAGCCCCAGCATTTT.

The sample holds a few counts of this clonotype. V gene TRBV5-6 combines with J gene TRBJ2-3; no definite D call. CDR3 length equals 14 residues. Germline V gene lookup returns CDR1 SGHDT and CDR2 YYEEEE. V lost 3 bases and J 4 bases, leaving 12 bases between the germline ends. The CDR3: CASSSLQPSDTQYF. In nucleotides, the CDR3 is TGTGCCAGCAGCTCCCTACAACCGTCAGATACGCAGTATTTT.

The V call is TRBV4-1, the J call TRBJ2-7; D is unresolved. Per germline, CDR1 MGHRA and CDR2 YSYEKL. With 0 bases removed from V and 2 bases from J, the gap between germline ends came to 11 bases. The CDR3 is made up of 15 amino acids. The CDR3 loop is CASSQETRLAYEQYF. Here the CDR3 DNA reads TGCGCCAGCAGCCAAGAGACCCGACTTGCCTACGAGCAGTACTTC.

This clonotype occurred a few times. The chain recombines TRBV20-1 with TRBJ1-5; the D is unclear. The length of the CDR3 is 12 residues. Germline values: CDR1 DFQATT, CDR2 SNEGSKA (reference sequence). V lost 0 bases, J lost 6 bases, and 6 bases lay in between. Here the CDR3 DNA reads TGCAGTGCTAGAGATCAATCTCAGCCCCAGCATTTT. It encodes CSARDQSQPQHF.

The chain joins TRBV28 to TRBJ2-6; D unclear. In germline, CDR1 is MDHEN, CDR2 SYDVKM. Trimming took off 7 bases at V and 3 bases at J, with 19 bases between the two ends. The CDR3 consists of 17 residues. Written as DNA, the CDR3 is TGTGCCAGCAAAGGGTCGCGCCCCACCCTTGGGGCCAACGTCCTGACTTTC. Protein: CASKGSRPTLGANVLTF.

Many counts were recorded for this clonotype. This CDR3 reads CSARDQRASSYEQYF. CDR3 sequence (DNA): TGCAGTGCTAGAGATCAGCGGGCAAGCTCCTACGAGCAGTACTTC. The rearrangement uses TRBV20-1 and TRBJ2-7; a weak D match, TRBD2 (6 bases). Trimming stripped 0 bases from V and 0 bases from J, with 12 bases between. This CDR3 comprises 15 residues. Germline assignment: CDR1 DFQATT and CDR2 SNEGSKA (reference sequence).